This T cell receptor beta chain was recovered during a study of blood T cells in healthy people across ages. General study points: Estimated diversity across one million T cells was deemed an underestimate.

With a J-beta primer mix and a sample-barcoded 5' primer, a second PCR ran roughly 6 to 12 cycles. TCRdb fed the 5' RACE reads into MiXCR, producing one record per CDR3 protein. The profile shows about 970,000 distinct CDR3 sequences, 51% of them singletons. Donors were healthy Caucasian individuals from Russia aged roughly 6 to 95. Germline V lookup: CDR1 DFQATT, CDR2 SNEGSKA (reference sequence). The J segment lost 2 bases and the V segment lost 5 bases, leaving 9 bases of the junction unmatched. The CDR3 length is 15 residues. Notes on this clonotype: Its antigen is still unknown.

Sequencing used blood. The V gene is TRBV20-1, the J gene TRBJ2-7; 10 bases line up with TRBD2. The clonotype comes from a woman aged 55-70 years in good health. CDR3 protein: CSAGPPSGGAYEQYF. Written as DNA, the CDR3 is TGCAGTGCTGGACCTCCTAGCGGGGGAGCCTACGAGCAGTACTTC.